One and the same sample provided the 14 T cell receptor beta chains below, sequenced in a study of blood T cell repertoires in COVID-19. This table comes from immunoSEQ multiplex PCR, and its TCRdb copy is limited to in-frame clones, with some not included. This sample has 200,000 to 300,000 clones, with 70% to 90% found just once. The sequenced sample was peripheral blood. All receptors derive from a man aged 50 to 60 with acute or convalescent COVID-19.

This chain joins TRBV7-6 and TRBJ2-7; TRBD2 agrees at 8 bases. The CDR3 consists of 17 residues. V was pared by 4 bases and J by 2 bases, with 13 bases of the junction left unmatched. Germline CDR1 SGHVS, CDR2 FNYEAQ. CDR3 DNA: TGTGCCAGCAGCTGGCACATCGGAGCGGGAGAGACCTACGAGCAGTACTTC. This gives the protein CASSWHIGAGETYEQYF. Complete variable domain (other parts from reference TRBV7-6 and TRBJ2-7): GAGVSQSPRYKVTKRGQDVALRCDPISGHVSLYWYRQALGQGPEFLTYFNYEAQQDKSGLPNDRFSAERPEGSISTLTIQRTEQRDSAMYRCASSWHIGAGETYEQYFGPGTRLTVT.

This sequence joins TRBV5-6 and TRBJ2-3; 11 nucleotides agree with TRBD2. The germline V gene encodes CDR1 SGHDT and CDR2 YYEEEE. The CDR3 has 14 amino acids. J was trimmed by 6 bases and V by 2 bases; bases with no gene match: 2. The CDR3 spells CASSFPSGRDTQYF. The DNA for the CDR3 is TGTGCCAGCAGCTTCCCTAGCGGGAGGGATACGCAGTATTTT.

The J gene is TRBJ1-2, the V gene TRBV6-5; possibly TRBD1 for D (6 bases). The CDR3 totals 14 residues. Between the trimmed V and J ends, which lost 6 bases and 3 bases, there was a span of 14 bases. Looked up from germline, CDR1 is MNHEY and CDR2 is SVGAGI. The CDR3, as DNA: TGTGCCAGCAGGCCGATCGGACAGCACTATGGCTACACCTTC. Protein product: CASRPIGQHYGYTF.

This clone has only one observation. The chain is built from TRBV30 and TRBJ1-5, with D possibly matching TRBD1 (6 bases). The CDR3 spans 14 residues. Germline CDR1 reads GTSNPN; CDR2 reads SVGIG (reference sequence). The ends were cut back, 4 bases at V and 5 bases at J, with 15 bases in the middle. CDR3 amino acids: CAWTKGEGDQPQHF. In DNA form, the CDR3 reads TGTGCCTGGACTAAGGGGGAAGGAGATCAGCCCCAGCATTTT.

This chain connects TRBV27 to TRBJ2-7, with 8 positions matching TRBD2. The CDR3 has 16 amino acids. CDR1 is MNHEY and CDR2 is SMNVEV in the germline V gene (reference sequence). The ends lost 2 bases at V and 2 bases at J; junction bases unmatched: 8. The CDR3 sequence: CASSLKPLAGTYEQYF. The CDR3 DNA is TGTGCCAGCAGTTTAAAGCCGCTAGCGGGCACCTACGAGCAGTACTTC.

The chain uses TRBV2 and TRBJ1-1; 12 bases agree with TRBD1. V shed 8 bases and J 0 bases; nucleotides not matched to a gene: 4. Germline lookup yields CDR1 SNHLY and CDR2 FYNNEI. This CDR3 region has 15 residues. The chain's CDR3 is CASVGTGGLNTEAFF. For the CDR3, the DNA is TGTGCCAGCGTTGGGACAGGGGGCTTGAACACTGAAGCTTTCTTT.

The V and J genes are TRBV6-5 and TRBJ1-6; 9 nucleotides match TRBD1. The CDR3 extends over 13 amino acids. Trimming at V came to 5 bases and at J to 8 bases, leaving 1 base not matched to a gene. From germline, CDR1 is MNHEY and CDR2 SVGAGI. DNA for the CDR3: TGTGCCAGCAGTAACAGGGGGCATTCACCCCTCCACTTT. Protein: CASSNRGHSPLHF.

This chain links TRBV5-6 with TRBJ1-3, with 7 bases identical to TRBD1. The V gene end was trimmed by 3 bases and the J gene end by 16 bases; junction bases not matched to a gene: 7. Per germline, CDR1 SGHDT and CDR2 YYEEEE. CDR3 length: 11 residues. CDR3 sequence reads: CASSSGTVLYF. The DNA for the CDR3 is TGTGCCAGCAGCTCCGGGACAGTCTTGTATTTT.

The chain combines TRBV2 with TRBJ2-5, with D perhaps matching TRBD2 (5 bases). V was pared by 5 bases and J by 2 bases, with 9 bases between. Per germline, CDR1 SNHLY and CDR2 FYNNEI. The CDR3 contains 13 residues. CDR3 coding DNA: TGTGCCAGCAGTTCCGGGATACAAGAGACCCAGTACTTC. It specifies CASSSGIQETQYF. The full variable domain, rest sourced from reference TRBV2 and TRBJ2-5, is EPEVTQTPSHQVTQMGQEVILRCVPISNHLYFYWYRQILGQKVEFLVSFYNNEISEKSEIFDDQFSVERPDGSNFTLKIRSTKLEDSAMYFCASSSGIQETQYFGPGTRLLVL.

The chain carries TRBV7-6 and TRBJ2-3, with D tentatively TRBD1 (6 bases). The ends were cut back, 2 bases at V and 0 bases at J, with 9 bases in the middle. Germline loops: CDR1 SGHVS, CDR2 FNYEAQ. This CDR3 contains 15 residues. The CDR3 protein is CASSLRGKSTDTQYF. DNA for the CDR3: TGTGCCAGCAGCTTAAGGGGGAAGAGCACAGATACGCAGTATTTT.

About this clone: At the DNA level, this CDR3 is encoded by other sequences in the same sample as well. The chain carries TRBV7-3 and TRBJ1-1; D may be TRBD1 (6 bases). Trimming took off 5 bases at V and 3 bases at J, with 10 bases between the two ends. Germline V CDR1 and CDR2: SGHTA, FQGTGA. The CDR3 loop spans 13 amino acids. DNA for the CDR3: TGTGCCAGCAGCCCAGGGGTAGACACTGAAGCTTTCTTT. It specifies CASSPGVDTEAFF.

The CDR3 DNA follows: TGTGCCAGCAGTGCGACAGGGCGCTATGGCTACACCTTC. As protein: CASSATGRYGYTF. J is TRBJ1-2 and V is TRBV6-2 or TRBV6-3; 7 nucleotides line up with TRBD1. Germline-derived CDR1 and CDR2 are MNHEY and SVGEGT. With 5 bases clipped from V and 4 bases from J, the junction kept 4 bases outside the gene matches. The CDR3 runs 13 residues.

This rearrangement joins TRBV18 to TRBJ2-7, with 9 bases aligning to TRBD2. Germline V gene lookup returns CDR1 KGHSH and CDR2 LQKENI. The junction had 4 bases not matched to a gene; V was cut back by 2 bases and J by 2 bases. The CDR3 runs 15 residues. The CDR3 nucleotides read TGTGCCAGCTCACCAGGGCTAGCGGGAACCTACGAGCAGTACTTC. Protein product: CASSPGLAGTYEQYF.

As DNA, the CDR3 is TGTGCCACCAGTGAAGGCGGGAGGAGTGCCTACACCTTC. Its translation is CATSEGGRSAYTF. V is TRBV24-1 and J is TRBJ1-2; D unresolved. This CDR3 comprises 13 residues. Between the trimmed V and J ends, which lost 4 bases and 10 bases, there was a span of 15 bases. Germline CDR1 KGHDR, CDR2 SFDVKD.